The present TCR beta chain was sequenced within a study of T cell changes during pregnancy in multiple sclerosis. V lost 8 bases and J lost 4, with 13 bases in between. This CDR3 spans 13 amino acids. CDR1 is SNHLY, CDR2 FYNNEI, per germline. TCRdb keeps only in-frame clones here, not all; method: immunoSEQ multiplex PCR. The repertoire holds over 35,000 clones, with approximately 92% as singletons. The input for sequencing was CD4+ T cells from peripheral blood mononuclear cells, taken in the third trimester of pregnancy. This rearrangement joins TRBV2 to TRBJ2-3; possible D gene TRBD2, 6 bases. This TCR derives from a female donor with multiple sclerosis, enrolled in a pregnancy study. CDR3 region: CASRTGVADTQYF. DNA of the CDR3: TGTGCCAGCCGAACGGGAGTGGCAGATACGCAGTATTTT. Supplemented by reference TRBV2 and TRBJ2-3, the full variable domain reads EPEVTQTPSHQVTQMGQEVILRCVPISNHLYFYWYRQILGQKVEFLVSFYNNEISEKSEIFDDQFSVERPDGSNFTLKIRSTKLEDSAMYFCASRTGVADTQYFGPGTRLTVL.